The clone carrying this TCR beta chain is classed as medium-sized. Its antigen is unidentified. This CDR3 region has 13 residues. The V gene's germline CDR1 is ENHRY and CDR2 SYGVKD. V trimming: 10 bases; J trimming: 8 bases; junction bases outside the gene matches: 10. This entry is derived from a study of liver allograft versus peripheral blood T cells. About the study: In transplanted livers, T cell receptor repertoires were compared with those found in the recipients' peripheral blood.

The study's findings and limits: Intragraft T cell receptor repertoires of liver allografts were reportedly distinct from those in peripheral blood.

TCRdb called the reads again in MiXCR, with one record for every CDR3 protein. The sample lists 2,500 to 3,500 distinct CDR3 sequences, approximately 16% seen once, with approximately 22% in the top ten. The genes are TRBV10-3 and TRBJ2-1; 8 bases line up with TRBD2. The origin of this receptor is a human patient who had a liver transplant. Some T cells may be the graft donor's. The CDR3 nucleotides are TGTGCCACCCTCAGCGGGAGACGGGATGAGCAGTTCTTC. Translated, it gives CATLSGRRDEQFF.